The 24 T cell receptor beta chains below all came from one sample that was sequenced in a study of control samples from healthy donors and cancer patients. Repertoires were generated with immunoSEQ multiplex PCR, while TCRdb's copy carries only in-frame clones and drops some. The sample has about 140,000 clones, about 91% seen once. The sequencing input was blood. Every receptor here comes from a man aged 25-45 years in good health.

J is TRBJ2-7 and V is TRBV3-1 (or the pseudogene TRBV3-2), with D possibly TRBD2 on 6 matching bases. Germline V gives CDR1 LGHDT, CDR2 YNNKEL (reference sequence). V was clipped by 1 base and J by 0 bases, with 10 bases between them. The CDR3 covers 15 residues. CDR3 amino acids: CASSQGPSVSYEQYF. In DNA, the CDR3 is TGTGCCAGCAGCCAAGGTCCTAGCGTCTCCTACGAGCAGTACTTC.

The J gene is TRBJ1-4, the V gene TRBV11-2, with 8 bases that match TRBD1. This CDR3 is 13 amino acids long. Germline CDR1 is SGHAT and CDR2 is FQNNGV. The trim removed 5 bases at V and 6 bases at J, leaving 2 bases unmatched. In nucleotides, the CDR3 is TGTGCCAGCAGCCGGGGACAGGATGAAAAACTGTTTTTT. It specifies CASSRGQDEKLFF.

V gene TRBV7-2 combines with J gene TRBJ2-7; tentative D call: TRBD2 (6 bases). The CDR3 has 12 residues. With 4 bases removed from V and 7 bases from J, the gap between germline ends came to 11 bases. Germline CDR1 and CDR2: SGHTA and FQGNSA. CDR3 amino acids: CASSSGAWEQYF. In nucleotides, the CDR3 is TGTGCCAGCAGCTCGGGAGCGTGGGAGCAGTACTTC.

The V and J genes are TRBV2 and TRBJ2-1, with unresolved D. CDR1 is SNHLY, CDR2 FYNNEI, per germline. V gave up 4 bases and J gave up 0 bases, with 10 bases separating them. This CDR3 is 15 amino acids long. The DNA of the CDR3 is TGTGCCAGCAGTGGGACGAAGAGCTCCTACAATGAGCAGTTCTTC. Translating gives CASSGTKSSYNEQFF.

The chain couples TRBV6-5 to TRBJ1-1, with a tentative D call TRBD1 (5 bases). CDR1 is MNHEY and CDR2 is SVGAGI in the germline V gene. Deletions cut 6 bases from V and 1 base from J, with 15 bases between. CDR3 length equals 15 residues. Here the CDR3 DNA reads TGTGCCAGCAGGGAGACGGGACGGAAGAACACTGAAGCTTTCTTT. Protein product: CASRETGRKNTEAFF.

This clone was counted only a few times. The chain is built from TRBV10-1 and TRBJ2-7, with 9 bases identical to TRBD1. This CDR3 spans 13 amino acids. J gave up 7 bases and V 8 bases, and 9 bases lay outside the gene matches. CDR1 is WNHNN, CDR2 SYGVQD, per germline (reference sequence). DNA of the CDR3: TGCGCCAGCCGTCAACAGGGGGCTGTAGAGCAGTACTTC. Translating it yields CASRQQGAVEQYF.

The rearrangement joins TRBV13 to TRBJ1-2; possible D gene TRBD1, 5 bases. Deletions cut 4 bases from V and 10 bases from J, with 22 bases between. The length of the CDR3 is 15 residues. Per germline, CDR1 PRHDT and CDR2 FYEKMQ (reference sequence). Here the CDR3 reads CASSSGTDGYRIYTF. The CDR3 region has the DNA TGTGCCAGCAGCTCCGGGACTGACGGTTATCGTATCTACACCTTC.

This chain links TRBV6-5 with TRBJ2-7, with 9 bases lining up with TRBD1. Germline V gene sequence: CDR1 MNHEY, CDR2 SVGAGI. V lost 4 bases to trimming and J lost 4 bases; unmatched junction nucleotides: 8. The CDR3 is made up of 15 amino acids. The CDR3 here is CASSFRRTGVYEQYF. The DNA for the CDR3 is TGTGCCAGCAGTTTTCGCCGGACAGGGGTTTACGAGCAGTACTTC.

The CDR3 nucleotides read TGTGCCAGCAGTTTTATGGGAGGGGATGGCTACACCTTC. It yields the protein CASSFMGGDGYTF. This chain joins TRBV27 and TRBJ1-2; a weak D match, TRBD1 (5 bases). The CDR3 runs 13 residues. Trimming removed 3 bases from V and 6 bases from J, with 11 bases in between. Germline CDR1 reads MNHEY; CDR2 reads SMNVEV (reference sequence).

The V gene is TRBV5-8, the J gene TRBJ1-3; D unclear. Germline values: CDR1 SGHTS, CDR2 YDEGEE. CDR3 length: 15 amino acids. Trimming shortened V by 4 bases and J by 1 base, and 12 bases separated the two germline ends. The CDR3 DNA reads as TGTGCCAGCAGCATAGACACCCGTTCTGGAAACACCATATATTTT. It codes for CASSIDTRSGNTIYF.

The chain uses TRBV5-1 and TRBJ2-1, with D perhaps matching TRBD2 (5 bases). From germline, CDR1 is SGHRS and CDR2 YFSETQ. The V and J ends lost 6 bases and 1 base respectively, with 11 bases between them. The CDR3 has 14 amino acids. The chain's CDR3 is CASTYTGSYNEQFF. CDR3 nucleotides: TGCGCCAGCACCTACACGGGGTCCTACAATGAGCAGTTCTTC.

This chain uses TRBV28 with TRBJ1-4; D call uncertain. The CDR3 loop spans 15 amino acids. V was clipped by 2 bases and J by 9 bases, with 16 bases between them. Germline-derived CDR1 and CDR2 are MDHEN and SYDVKM. The CDR3 spells CASSLGETRWKKLFF. The CDR3 region has the DNA TGTGCCAGCAGTTTAGGAGAGACTAGATGGAAAAAACTGTTTTTT. The full variable domain, completed using reference TRBV28 and TRBJ1-4, is DVKVTQSSRYLVKRTGEKVFLECVQDMDHENMFWYRQDPGLGLRLIYFSYDVKMKEKGDIPEGYSVSREKKERFSLILESASTNQTSMYLCASSLGETRWKKLFFGSGTQLSVL.

The chain links TRBV5-6 to TRBJ2-1, with D perhaps matching TRBD2 (5 bases). V was shortened by 1 base and J by 4 bases, with 6 bases between the two germline ends. Germline values: CDR1 SGHDT, CDR2 YYEEEE. The CDR3 sequence is 13 residues long. CDR3 sequence (DNA): TGTGCCAGCAGCTTGAGGGAGTACAATGAGCAGTTCTTC. Translated, it gives CASSLREYNEQFF.

The CDR3 nucleotides read TGTGCTAGTGGTTCCGGACTAGCGGGGGTGGTCAATGAGCAGTTCTTC. Its translation: CASGSGLAGVVNEQFF. This chain uses TRBV12-5 with TRBJ2-1; 13 nucleotides agree with TRBD2. V trimming: 4 bases; J trimming: 6 bases; junction bases outside the gene matches: 6. Germline CDR1 and CDR2: LGHNT and FRNRAP. This CDR3 has 16 amino acids. The full variable domain, its missing parts supplied by reference TRBV12-5 and TRBJ2-1, is DARVTQTPRHKVTEMGQEVTMRCQPILGHNTVFWYRQTMMQGLELLAYFRNRAPLDDSGMPKDRFSAEMPDATLATLKIQPSEPRDSAVYFCASGSGLAGVVNEQFFGPGTRLTVL.

V gene TRBV28 combines with J gene TRBJ1-4; maybe TRBD1 (5 bases). Germline-derived CDR1 and CDR2 are MDHEN and SYDVKM. V shed 3 bases and J shed 0 bases, with 11 bases lying between them. The CDR3 is 16 residues long. The CDR3 protein is CASSFAGRATNEKLFF. The CDR3 DNA reads TGTGCCAGCAGTTTCGCAGGGCGGGCAACTAATGAAAAACTGTTTTTT.

V gene TRBV12-5 combines with J gene TRBJ1-4, with D unclear. Trimming removed 5 bases at V and 8 bases at J, with 6 bases between. This CDR3 has 11 amino acids. CDR1 and CDR2 from the germline V gene are LGHNT and FRNRAP. The CDR3: CASGADEKLFF. CDR3 sequence (DNA): TGTGCTAGTGGTGCCGACGAAAAACTGTTTTTT.

The chain is built from TRBV19 and TRBJ1-6; D is unresolved. Trimming removed 3 bases from V and 9 bases from J, with 12 bases in between. The CDR3 length is 14 residues. Germline V gene lookup returns CDR1 LNHDA and CDR2 SQIVND (reference sequence). The CDR3: CASSMIGSSSPLHF. The CDR3 nucleotides read TGTGCCAGTAGTATGATTGGGTCAAGTTCACCCCTCCACTTT. Filled out from reference TRBV19 and TRBJ1-6, the complete variable domain reads DGGITQSPKYLFRKEGQNVTLSCEQNLNHDAMYWYRQDPGQGLRLIYYSQIVNDFQKGDIAEGYSVSREKKESFPLTVTSAQKNPTAFYLCASSMIGSSSPLHFGNGTRLTVT.

The V call is TRBV4-2, the J call TRBJ2-3; D not resolved. This CDR3 comprises 13 residues. Trimming shortened V by 0 bases and J by 6 bases, and 7 bases separated the two germline ends. The V gene's germline CDR1 is LGHNA and CDR2 YNFKEQ. The chain's CDR3 is CASSQDGVDTQYF. The CDR3 DNA sequence: TGTGCCAGCAGCCAAGATGGGGTGGATACGCAGTATTTT.

CDR3 in amino acids: CASSIDRLNTEAFF. The CDR3 nucleotides are TGTGCCAGTAGTATCGACAGATTGAACACTGAAGCTTTCTTT. The chain carries TRBV19 and TRBJ1-1; perhaps TRBD1 as D (5 bases). V was shortened by 3 bases and J by 0 bases, with 8 bases between the two germline ends. Looked up from germline, CDR1 is LNHDA and CDR2 is SQIVND (reference sequence). The CDR3 totals 14 residues.

The J gene is TRBJ2-3, the V gene TRBV5-1, with TRBD2 identical over 12 bases. CDR1 and CDR2 from the germline V gene are SGHRS and YFSETQ. The J segment lost 14 bases and the V segment lost 1 base, leaving 5 bases of the junction unmatched. This CDR3 is built from 13 residues. The CDR3, as DNA: TGCGCCAGCAGCTTGACTAGCGGGGGGCCGGGGTATTTT. Protein product: CASSLTSGGPGYF.

The chain is built from TRBV25-1 and TRBJ1-6, with D unclear. Trimming took off 8 bases at V and 11 bases at J, with 16 bases between the two ends. Germline assignment: CDR1 MGHDK and CDR2 SYGVNS. The CDR3 is 13 amino acids. This chain's CDR3 is CASQTTGRTPLHF. The CDR3 DNA sequence: TGTGCCAGCCAGACCACCGGGAGGACACCCCTCCACTTT.

This clone was picked up a small number of times. This sequence joins TRBV6-5 and TRBJ1-6; 8 positions agree with TRBD1. With 9 bases clipped from V and 8 bases from J, the junction kept 6 bases outside the gene matches. Germline V CDR1 and CDR2: MNHEY, SVGAGI. The CDR3 has 13 residues. The CDR3 DNA reads TGTGCCAGTGCCGGGACAGGCGATTCACCCCTCCACTTT. Its translation: CASAGTGDSPLHF.

J is TRBJ1-2 and V is TRBV28; D might be TRBD1 (6 bases). V lost 7 bases and J 8 bases, leaving 47 bases between the germline ends. The CDR3 runs 23 residues. From germline, CDR1 is MDHEN and CDR2 SYDVKM. CDR3 in DNA: TGTGCCAGCATAAACGAAAAGGGGGAACAGGCTAAAGATAATCTGGGATTTTTTTGGGGCTACACCTTC. Translating it yields CASINEKGEQAKDNLGFFWGYTF.

The chain has TRBV29-1 and TRBJ2-1; 11 nucleotides agree with TRBD2. Germline CDR1 and CDR2: SQVTM and ANQGSEA. V was pared by 0 bases and J by 7 bases, with 8 bases of the junction left unmatched. This CDR3 region has 16 residues. In nucleotides, the CDR3 is TGCAGCGTTGAAGATCGCGCTAGCGGGGGGAAGAATGAGCAGTTCTTC. Translating it yields CSVEDRASGGKNEQFF.